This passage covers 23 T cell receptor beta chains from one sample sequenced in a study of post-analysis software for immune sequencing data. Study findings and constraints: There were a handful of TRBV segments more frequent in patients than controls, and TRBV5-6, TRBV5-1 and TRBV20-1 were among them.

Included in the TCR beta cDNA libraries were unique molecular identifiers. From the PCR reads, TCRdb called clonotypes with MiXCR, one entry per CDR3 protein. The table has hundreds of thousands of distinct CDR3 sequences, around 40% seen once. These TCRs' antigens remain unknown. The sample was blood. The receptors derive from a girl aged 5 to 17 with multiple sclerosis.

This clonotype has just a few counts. The CDR3 is CSARGGDNSPLHF. Written as DNA, the CDR3 is TGCAGTGCTAGGGGAGGGGACAATTCACCCCTCCACTTT. The rearrangement uses TRBV20-1 and TRBJ1-6, with D possibly TRBD1 on 5 matching bases. In germline, CDR1 is DFQATT, CDR2 SNEGSKA (reference sequence). The V and J ends lost 3 bases and 7 bases respectively, with 10 bases between them. The CDR3 is 13 residues long.

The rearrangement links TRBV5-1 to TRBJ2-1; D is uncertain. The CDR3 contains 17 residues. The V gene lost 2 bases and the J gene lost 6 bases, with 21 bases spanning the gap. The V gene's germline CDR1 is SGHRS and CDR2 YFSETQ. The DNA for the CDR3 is TGCGCCAGCAGCTTAACTTCCAGGCCCCCCGTTGTCAATGAGCAGTTCTTC. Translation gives CASSLTSRPPVVNEQFF.

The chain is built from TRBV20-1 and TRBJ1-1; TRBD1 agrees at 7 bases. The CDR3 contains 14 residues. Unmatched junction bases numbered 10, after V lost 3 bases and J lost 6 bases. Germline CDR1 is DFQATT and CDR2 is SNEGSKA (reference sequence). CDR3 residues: CSARETGRGSEAFF. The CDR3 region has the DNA TGCAGTGCTAGGGAGACAGGGCGGGGTTCTGAAGCTTTCTTT.

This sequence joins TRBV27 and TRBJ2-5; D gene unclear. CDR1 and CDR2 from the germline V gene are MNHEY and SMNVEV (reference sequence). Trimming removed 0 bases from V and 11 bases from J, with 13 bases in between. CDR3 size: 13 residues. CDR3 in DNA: TGTGCCAGCAGTTTATCGGTACTAAATGAGCAGTACTTC. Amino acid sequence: CASSLSVLNEQYF.

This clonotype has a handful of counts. CDR3 sequence reads: CASSSILAGKHEQYF. The CDR3 nucleotides read TGTGCCAGCAGCTCCATACTAGCGGGAAAACACGAGCAGTACTTC. The chain recombines TRBV11-2 with TRBJ2-7, with 10 bases lining up with TRBD2. The trim removed 4 bases at V and 5 bases at J, leaving 8 bases unmatched. Germline-derived CDR1 and CDR2 are SGHAT and FQNNGV. The CDR3 has 15 amino acids.

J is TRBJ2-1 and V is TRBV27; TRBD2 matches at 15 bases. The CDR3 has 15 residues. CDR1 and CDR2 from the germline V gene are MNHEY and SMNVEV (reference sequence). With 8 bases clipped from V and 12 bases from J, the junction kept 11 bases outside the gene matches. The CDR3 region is CASEPVGLAGGGQFF. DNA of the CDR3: TGTGCCAGCGAACCGGTGGGACTAGCGGGAGGAGGGCAGTTCTTC.

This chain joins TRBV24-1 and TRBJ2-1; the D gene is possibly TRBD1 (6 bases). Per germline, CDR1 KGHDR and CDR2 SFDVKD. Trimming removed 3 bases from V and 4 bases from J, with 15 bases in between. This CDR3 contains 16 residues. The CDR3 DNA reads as TGTGCCACCAGTGATCCCAGGGGTGGGAATTACAATGAGCAGTTCTTC. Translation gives CATSDPRGGNYNEQFF.

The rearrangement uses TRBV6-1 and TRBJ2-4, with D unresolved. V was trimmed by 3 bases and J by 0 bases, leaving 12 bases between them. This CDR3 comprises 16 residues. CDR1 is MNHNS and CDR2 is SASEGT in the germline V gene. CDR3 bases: TGTGCCAGCAGTGATTATGGAACCCTAGCCAAAAACATTCAGTACTTC. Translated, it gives CASSDYGTLAKNIQYF.

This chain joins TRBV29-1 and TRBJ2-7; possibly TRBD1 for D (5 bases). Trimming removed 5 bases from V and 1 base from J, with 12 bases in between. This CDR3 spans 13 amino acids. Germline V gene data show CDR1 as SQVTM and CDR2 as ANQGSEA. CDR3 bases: TGCAGCGTTACAGGATACGGGTCCTACGAGCAGTACTTC. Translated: CSVTGYGSYEQYF.

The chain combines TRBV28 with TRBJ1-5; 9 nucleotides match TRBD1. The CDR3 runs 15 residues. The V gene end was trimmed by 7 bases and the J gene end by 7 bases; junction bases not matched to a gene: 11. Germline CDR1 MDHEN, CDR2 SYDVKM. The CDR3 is CASTRDREAWQPQHF. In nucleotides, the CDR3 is TGTGCCAGCACCCGGGACAGGGAGGCTTGGCAGCCCCAGCATTTT. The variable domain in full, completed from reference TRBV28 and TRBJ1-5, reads DVKVTQSSRYLVKRTGEKVFLECVQDMDHENMFWYRQDPGLGLRLIYFSYDVKMKEKGDIPEGYSVSREKKERFSLILESASTNQTSMYLCASTRDREAWQPQHFGDGTRLSIL.

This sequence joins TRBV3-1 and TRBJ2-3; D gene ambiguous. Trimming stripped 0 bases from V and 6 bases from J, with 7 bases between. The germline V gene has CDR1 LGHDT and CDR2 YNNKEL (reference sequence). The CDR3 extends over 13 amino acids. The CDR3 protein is CASSQDTWDTQYF. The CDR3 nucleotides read TGTGCCAGCAGCCAAGATACGTGGGATACGCAGTATTTT.

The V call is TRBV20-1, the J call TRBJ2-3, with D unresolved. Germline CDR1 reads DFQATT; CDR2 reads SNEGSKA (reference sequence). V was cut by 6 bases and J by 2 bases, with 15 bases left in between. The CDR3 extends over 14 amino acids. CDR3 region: CSAFVADNTDTQYF. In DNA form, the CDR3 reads TGCAGTGCCTTTGTGGCGGATAACACAGATACGCAGTATTTT.

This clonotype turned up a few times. CDR3: CASSQGLALTSYEQYF. CDR3 nucleotide sequence: TGCGCCAGCAGCCAAGGACTAGCGCTTACCTCCTACGAGCAGTACTTC. The rearrangement links TRBV4-1 to TRBJ2-7; TRBD2 agrees at 8 bases. V dropped 1 base and J dropped 0; count of bases not matched to a gene: 5. Germline V gene lookup returns CDR1 MGHRA and CDR2 YSYEKL. This CDR3 contains 16 residues.

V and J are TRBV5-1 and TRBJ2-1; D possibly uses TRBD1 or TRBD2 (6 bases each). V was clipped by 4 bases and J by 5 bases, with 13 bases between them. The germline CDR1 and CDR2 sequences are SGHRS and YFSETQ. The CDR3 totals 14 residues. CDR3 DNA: TGCGCCAGCAGCGTAGGGGGGCAAGACAATGAGCAGTTCTTC. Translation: CASSVGGQDNEQFF.

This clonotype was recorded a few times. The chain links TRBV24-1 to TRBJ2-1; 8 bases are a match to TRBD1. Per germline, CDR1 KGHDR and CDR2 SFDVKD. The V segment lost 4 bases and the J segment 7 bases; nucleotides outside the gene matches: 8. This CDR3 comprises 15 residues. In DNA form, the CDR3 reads TGTGCCACCAGTGACCCCCACAGGGGGACTAATGAGCAGTTCTTC. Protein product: CATSDPHRGTNEQFF.

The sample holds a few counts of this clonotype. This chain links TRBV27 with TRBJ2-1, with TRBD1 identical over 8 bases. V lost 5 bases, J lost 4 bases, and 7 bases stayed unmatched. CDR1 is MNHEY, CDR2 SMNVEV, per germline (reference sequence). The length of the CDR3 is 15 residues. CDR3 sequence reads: CASSLRTGSYNEQFF. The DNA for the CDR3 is TGTGCCAGCAGTCTGCGGACAGGGAGTTACAATGAGCAGTTCTTC.

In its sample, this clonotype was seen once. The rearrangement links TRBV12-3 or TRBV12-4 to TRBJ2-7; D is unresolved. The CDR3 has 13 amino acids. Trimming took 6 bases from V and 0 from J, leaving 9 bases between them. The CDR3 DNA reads TGTGCCAGCAGGACGACGGACTCCTACGAGCAGTACTTC. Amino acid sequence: CASRTTDSYEQYF.

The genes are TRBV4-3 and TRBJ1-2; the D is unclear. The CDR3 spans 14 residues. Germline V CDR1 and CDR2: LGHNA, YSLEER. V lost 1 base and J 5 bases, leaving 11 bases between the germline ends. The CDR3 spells CASSQGGGPYGYTF. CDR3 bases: TGCGCCAGCAGCCAAGGGGGAGGGCCTTATGGCTACACCTTC.

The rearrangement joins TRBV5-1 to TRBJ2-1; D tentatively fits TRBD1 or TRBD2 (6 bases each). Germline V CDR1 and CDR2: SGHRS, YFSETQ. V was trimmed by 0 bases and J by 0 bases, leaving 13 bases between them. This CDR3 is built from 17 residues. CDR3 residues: CASSLEWGAGSYNEQFF. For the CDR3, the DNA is TGCGCCAGCAGCTTGGAGTGGGGGGCGGGCTCCTACAATGAGCAGTTCTTC.

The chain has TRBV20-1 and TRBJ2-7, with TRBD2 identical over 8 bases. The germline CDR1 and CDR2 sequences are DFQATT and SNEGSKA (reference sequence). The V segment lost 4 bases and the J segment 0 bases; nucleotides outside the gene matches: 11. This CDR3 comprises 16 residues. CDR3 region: CSATPILAASSYEQYF. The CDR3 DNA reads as TGCAGTGCTACACCTATACTAGCGGCTAGCTCCTACGAGCAGTACTTC.

The CDR3 loop is CATSIGAGETQYF. The DNA for the CDR3 is TGTGCCACCAGCATTGGGGCGGGAGAGACCCAGTACTTC. This chain uses TRBV15 with TRBJ2-5, with D perhaps TRBD1 or TRBD2 (5 bases each). The CDR3 is 13 residues long. Germline loops: CDR1 LNHNV, CDR2 YYDKDF (reference sequence). V lost 4 bases to trimming and J lost 4 bases, with 10 bases between them.

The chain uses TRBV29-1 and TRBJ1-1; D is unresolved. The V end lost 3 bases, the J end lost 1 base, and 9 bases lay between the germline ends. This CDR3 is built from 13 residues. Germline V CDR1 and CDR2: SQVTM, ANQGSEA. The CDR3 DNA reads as TGCAGCGTTGAGACTGGAGCGAACACTGAAGCTTTCTTT. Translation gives CSVETGANTEAFF.

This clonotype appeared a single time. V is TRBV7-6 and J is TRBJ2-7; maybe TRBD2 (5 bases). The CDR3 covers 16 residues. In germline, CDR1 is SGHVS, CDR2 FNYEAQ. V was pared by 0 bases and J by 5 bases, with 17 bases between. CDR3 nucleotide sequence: TGTGCCAGCAGCTTAGCGCTCTCGGGAAGGAGCCACGAGCAGTACTTC. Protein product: CASSLALSGRSHEQYF.